This TCR beta chain was recorded in a study of early T cells in non-severe SARS-CoV-2 infection. General observations from the study: Matching with VDJdb favored anti-spike CD8 responses (missing private and CD4 specificities).

Separate cDNA molecules each had unique molecular identifiers attached to them. One entry per CDR3 protein results from TCRdb running MiXCR on the 5' RACE reads. The table records around 55,000 distinct CDR3 sequences, 9.5% to 15% of them present only once. V lost 1 base to trimming and J lost 2 bases, with 10 bases between them. The length of the CDR3 is 14 residues. Germline-derived CDR1 and CDR2 are SGHKS and YYEKEE (reference sequence). This clonotype showed up many times. The antigen is not known. The chain is built from TRBV5-5 and TRBJ2-7; D remains unclear. Sequencing was performed on whole blood. This TCR was recovered from an adult who was a healthcare worker with PCR-confirmed SARS-CoV-2 infection or an uninfected control (not recorded which). The chain's CDR3 is CASSLRDIPYEQYF. The CDR3 coding sequence is TGTGCCAGCAGCTTGAGAGACATCCCCTACGAGCAGTACTTC.